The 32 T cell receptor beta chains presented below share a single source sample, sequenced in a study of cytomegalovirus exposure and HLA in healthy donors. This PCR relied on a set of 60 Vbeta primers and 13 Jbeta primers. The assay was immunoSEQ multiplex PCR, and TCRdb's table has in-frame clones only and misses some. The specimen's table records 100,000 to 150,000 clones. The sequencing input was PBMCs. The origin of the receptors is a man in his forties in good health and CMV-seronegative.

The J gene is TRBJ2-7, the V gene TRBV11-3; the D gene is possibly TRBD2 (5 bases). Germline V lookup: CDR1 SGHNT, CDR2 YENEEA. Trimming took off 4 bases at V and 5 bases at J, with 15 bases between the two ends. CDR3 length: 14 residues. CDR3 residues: CASSSDRGGHEQYF. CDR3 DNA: TGTGCCAGCAGCTCGGACCGCGGAGGCCACGAGCAGTACTTC.

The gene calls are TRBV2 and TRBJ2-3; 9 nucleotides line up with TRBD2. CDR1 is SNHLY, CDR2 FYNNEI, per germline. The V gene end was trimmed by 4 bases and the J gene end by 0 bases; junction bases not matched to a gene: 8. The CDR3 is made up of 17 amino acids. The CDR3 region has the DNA TGTGCCAGCAGTGGCCTAGCGGGGTGGACTAGCACAGATACGCAGTATTTT. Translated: CASSGLAGWTSTDTQYF.

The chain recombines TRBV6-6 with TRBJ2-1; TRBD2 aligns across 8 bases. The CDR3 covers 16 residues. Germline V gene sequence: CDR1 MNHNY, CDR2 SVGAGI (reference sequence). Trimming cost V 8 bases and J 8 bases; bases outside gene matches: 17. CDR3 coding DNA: TGTGCCAGCCGATTAGCCGGGACTAGTGGATTGTATGAGCAGTTCTTC. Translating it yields CASRLAGTSGLYEQFF.

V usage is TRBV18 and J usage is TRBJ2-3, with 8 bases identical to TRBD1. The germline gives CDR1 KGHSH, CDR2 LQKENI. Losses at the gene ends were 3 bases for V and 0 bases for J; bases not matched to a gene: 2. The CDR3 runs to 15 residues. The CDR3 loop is CASSPGQASTDTQYF. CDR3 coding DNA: TGTGCCAGCTCACCGGGACAGGCAAGCACAGATACGCAGTATTTT.

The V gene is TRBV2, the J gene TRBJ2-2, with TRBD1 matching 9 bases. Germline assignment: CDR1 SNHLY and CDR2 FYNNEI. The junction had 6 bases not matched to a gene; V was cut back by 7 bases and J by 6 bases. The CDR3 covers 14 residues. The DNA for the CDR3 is TGTGCCAGCAAGGAACAGGGGGCGCCCGGGGAGCTGTTTTTT. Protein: CASKEQGAPGELFF.

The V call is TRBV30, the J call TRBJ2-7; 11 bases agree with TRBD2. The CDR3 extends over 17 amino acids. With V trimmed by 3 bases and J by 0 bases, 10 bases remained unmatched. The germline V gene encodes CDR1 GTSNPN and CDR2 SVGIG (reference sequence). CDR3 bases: TGTGCCTGGAGCGTAATATTGGGACTAGCGGACTCCTACGAGCAGTACTTC. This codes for CAWSVILGLADSYEQYF. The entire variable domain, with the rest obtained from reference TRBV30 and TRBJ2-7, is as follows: SQTIHQWPATLVQPVGSPLSLECTVEGTSNPNLYWYRQAAGRGLQLLFYSVGIGQISSEVPQNLSASRPQDRQFILSSKKLLLSDSGFYLCAWSVILGLADSYEQYFGPGTRLTVT.

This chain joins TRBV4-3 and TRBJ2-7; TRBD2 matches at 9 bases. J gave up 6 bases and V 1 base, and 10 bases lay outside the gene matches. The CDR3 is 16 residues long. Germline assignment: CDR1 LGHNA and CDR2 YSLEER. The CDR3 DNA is TGCGCCAGCAGCCAAGGGCAAGCGGGAGGTGTCGGCGAGCAGTACTTC. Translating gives CASSQGQAGGVGEQYF.

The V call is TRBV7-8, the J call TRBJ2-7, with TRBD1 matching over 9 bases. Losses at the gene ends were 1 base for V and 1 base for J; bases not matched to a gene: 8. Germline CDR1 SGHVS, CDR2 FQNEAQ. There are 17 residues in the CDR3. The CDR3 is CASSLVASTGGSYEQYF. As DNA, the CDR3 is TGTGCCAGCAGCTTAGTGGCCTCGACAGGGGGTTCCTACGAGCAGTACTTC. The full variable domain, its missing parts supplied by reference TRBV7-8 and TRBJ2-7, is GAGVSQSPRYKVAKRGQDVALRCDPISGHVSLFWYQQALGQGPEFLTYFQNEAQLDKSGLPSDRFFAERPEGSVSTLKIQRTQQEDSAVYLCASSLVASTGGSYEQYFGPGTRLTVT.

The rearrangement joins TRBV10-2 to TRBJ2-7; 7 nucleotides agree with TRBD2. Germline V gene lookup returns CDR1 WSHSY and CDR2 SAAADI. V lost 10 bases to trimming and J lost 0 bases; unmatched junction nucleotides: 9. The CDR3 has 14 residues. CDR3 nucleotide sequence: TGCGCCACCTCGATGCGCGGGAGCTCCTACGAGCAGTACTTC. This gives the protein CATSMRGSSYEQYF.

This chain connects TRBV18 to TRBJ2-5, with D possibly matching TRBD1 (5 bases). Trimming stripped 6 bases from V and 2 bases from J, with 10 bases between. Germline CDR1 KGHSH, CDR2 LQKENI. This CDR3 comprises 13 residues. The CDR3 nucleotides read TGTGCCAGCTCCCAAGGGGTTCAAGAGACCCAGTACTTC. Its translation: CASSQGVQETQYF.

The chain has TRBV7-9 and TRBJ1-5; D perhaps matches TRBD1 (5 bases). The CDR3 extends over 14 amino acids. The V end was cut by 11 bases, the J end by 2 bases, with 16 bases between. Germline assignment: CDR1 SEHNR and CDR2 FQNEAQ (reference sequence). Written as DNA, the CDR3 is TGTGCCGTCAGCAGGGAATATGGCAATCAGCCCCAGCATTTT. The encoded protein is CAVSREYGNQPQHF.

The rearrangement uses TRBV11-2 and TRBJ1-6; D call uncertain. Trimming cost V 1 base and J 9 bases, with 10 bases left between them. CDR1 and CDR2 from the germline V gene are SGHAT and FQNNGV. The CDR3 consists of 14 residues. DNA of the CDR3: TGTGCCAGCAGCTTAGGCCAGGCGGGTTCACCCCTCCACTTT. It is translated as CASSLGQAGSPLHF.

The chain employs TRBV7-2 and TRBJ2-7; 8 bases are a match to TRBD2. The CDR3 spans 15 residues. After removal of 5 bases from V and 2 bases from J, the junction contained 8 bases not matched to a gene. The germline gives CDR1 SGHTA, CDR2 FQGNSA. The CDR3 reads CASSLIAGKTYEQYF. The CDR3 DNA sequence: TGTGCCAGCAGCCTAATAGCGGGGAAGACCTACGAGCAGTACTTC.

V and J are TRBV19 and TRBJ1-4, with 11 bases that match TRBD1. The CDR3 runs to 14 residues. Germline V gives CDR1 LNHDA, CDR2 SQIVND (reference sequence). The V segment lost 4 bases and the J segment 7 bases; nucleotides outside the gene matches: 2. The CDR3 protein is CASSTGQGAEKLFF. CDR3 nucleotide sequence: TGTGCCAGTAGTACAGGACAGGGGGCTGAAAAACTGTTTTTT.

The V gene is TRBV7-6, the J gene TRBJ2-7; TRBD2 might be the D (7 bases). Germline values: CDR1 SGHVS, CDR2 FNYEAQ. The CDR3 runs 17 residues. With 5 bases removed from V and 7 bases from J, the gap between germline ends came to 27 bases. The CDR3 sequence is CASSPFLGGGSPREQYF. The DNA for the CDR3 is TGTGCCAGCAGCCCCTTCCTCGGGGGCGGGAGTCCCCGGGAGCAGTACTTC.

The chain's CDR3 is CASSLGGRDGTGELFF. CDR3 coding DNA: TGTGCCAGCAGCCTCGGCGGGAGGGACGGCACCGGGGAGCTGTTTTTT. The chain recombines TRBV9 with TRBJ2-2; TRBD2 agrees at 9 bases. Germline CDR1 SGDLS, CDR2 YYNGEE. V lost 4 bases to trimming and J lost 4 bases; unmatched junction nucleotides: 8. The CDR3 extends over 16 amino acids.

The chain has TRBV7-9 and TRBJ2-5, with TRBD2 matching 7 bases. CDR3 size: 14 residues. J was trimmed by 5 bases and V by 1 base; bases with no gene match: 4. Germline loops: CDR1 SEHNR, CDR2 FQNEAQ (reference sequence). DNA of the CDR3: TGTGCCAGCAGCTTAGGCACCGGGGGGGAGACCCAGTACTTC. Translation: CASSLGTGGETQYF.

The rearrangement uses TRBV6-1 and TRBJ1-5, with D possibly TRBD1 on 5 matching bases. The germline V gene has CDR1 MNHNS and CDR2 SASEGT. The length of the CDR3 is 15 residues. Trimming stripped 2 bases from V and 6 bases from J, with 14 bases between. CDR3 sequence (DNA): TGTGCCAGCAGTGAAACCAAGGGGTGGGTTCAGCCCCAGCATTTT. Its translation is CASSETKGWVQPQHF.

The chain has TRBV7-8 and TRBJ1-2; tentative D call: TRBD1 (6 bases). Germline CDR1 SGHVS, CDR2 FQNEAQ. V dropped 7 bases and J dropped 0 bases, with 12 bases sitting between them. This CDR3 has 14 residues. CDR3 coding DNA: TGTGCCAGCAATTGGGGGCCCACTAACTATGGCTACACCTTC. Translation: CASNWGPTNYGYTF.

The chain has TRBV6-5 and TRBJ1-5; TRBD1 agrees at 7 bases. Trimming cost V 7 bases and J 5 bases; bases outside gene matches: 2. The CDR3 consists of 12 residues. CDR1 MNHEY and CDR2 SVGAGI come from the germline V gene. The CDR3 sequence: CASTTGDQPQHF. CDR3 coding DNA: TGTGCCAGCACCACAGGGGATCAGCCCCAGCATTTT.

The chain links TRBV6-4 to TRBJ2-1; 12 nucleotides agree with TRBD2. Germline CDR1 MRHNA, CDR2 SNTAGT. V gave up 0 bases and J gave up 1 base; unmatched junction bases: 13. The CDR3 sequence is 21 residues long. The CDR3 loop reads CASSDSGASGRALLSYNEQFF. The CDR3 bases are TGTGCCAGCAGTGACTCTGGGGCTAGCGGGAGGGCCTTATTATCCTACAATGAGCAGTTCTTC.

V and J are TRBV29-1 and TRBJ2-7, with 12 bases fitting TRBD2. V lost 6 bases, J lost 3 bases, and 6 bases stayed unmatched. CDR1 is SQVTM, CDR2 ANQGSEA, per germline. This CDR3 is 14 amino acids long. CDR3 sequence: CSVAGTSGLYEQYF. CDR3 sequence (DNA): TGCAGCGTAGCAGGGACTAGCGGGCTCTACGAGCAGTACTTC.

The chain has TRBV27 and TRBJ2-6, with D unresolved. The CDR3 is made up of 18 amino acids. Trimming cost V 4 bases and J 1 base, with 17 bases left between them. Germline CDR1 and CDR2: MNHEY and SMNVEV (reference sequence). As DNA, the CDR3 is TGTGCCAGCAGTTATAGCAGTCCTGAAGTTTCTGGGGCCAACGTCCTGACTTTC. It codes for CASSYSSPEVSGANVLTF.

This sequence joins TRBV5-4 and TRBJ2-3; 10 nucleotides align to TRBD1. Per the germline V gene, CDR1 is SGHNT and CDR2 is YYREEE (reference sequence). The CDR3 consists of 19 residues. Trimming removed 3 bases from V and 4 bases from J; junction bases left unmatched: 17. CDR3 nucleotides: TGTGCCAGCAGCTCTCCGGGACAGGGGCTCCGGGGCGGCCCAGATACGCAGTATTTT. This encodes CASSSPGQGLRGGPDTQYF.

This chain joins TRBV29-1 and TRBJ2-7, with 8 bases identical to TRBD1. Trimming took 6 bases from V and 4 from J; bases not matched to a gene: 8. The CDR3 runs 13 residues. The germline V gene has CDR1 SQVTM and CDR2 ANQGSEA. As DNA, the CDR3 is TGCAGCGTCCCCGGGACAGGATCTTACGAGCAGTACTTC. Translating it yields CSVPGTGSYEQYF.

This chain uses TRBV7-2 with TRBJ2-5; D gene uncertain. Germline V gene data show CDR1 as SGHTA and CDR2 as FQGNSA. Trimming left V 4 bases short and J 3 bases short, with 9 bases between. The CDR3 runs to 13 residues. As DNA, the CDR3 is TGTGCCAGCAGCTATGTGCGAGAAGAGACCCAGTACTTC. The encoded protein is CASSYVREETQYF.

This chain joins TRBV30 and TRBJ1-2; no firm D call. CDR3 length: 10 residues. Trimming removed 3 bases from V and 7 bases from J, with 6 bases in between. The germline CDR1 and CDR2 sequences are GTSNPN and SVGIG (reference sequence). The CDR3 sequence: CAWRSGGYTF. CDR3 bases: TGTGCCTGGAGATCGGGTGGCTACACCTTC.

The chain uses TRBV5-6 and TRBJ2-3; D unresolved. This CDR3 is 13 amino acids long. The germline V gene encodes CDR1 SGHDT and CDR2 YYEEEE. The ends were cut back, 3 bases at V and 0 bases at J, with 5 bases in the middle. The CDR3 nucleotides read TGTGCCAGCAGCTACTATAGCACAGATACGCAGTATTTT. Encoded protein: CASSYYSTDTQYF. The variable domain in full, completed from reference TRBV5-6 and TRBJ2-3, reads DAGVTQSPTHLIKTRGQQVTLRCSPKSGHDTVSWYQQALGQGPQFIFQYYEEEERQRGNFPDRFSGHQFPNYSSELNVNALLLGDSALYLCASSYYSTDTQYFGPGTRLTVL.

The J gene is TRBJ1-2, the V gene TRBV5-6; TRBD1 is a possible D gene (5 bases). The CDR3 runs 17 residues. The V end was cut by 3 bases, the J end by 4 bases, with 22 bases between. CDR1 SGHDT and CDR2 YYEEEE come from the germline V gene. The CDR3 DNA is TGTGCCAGCAGCTCTATCGGGGGTCGGGGATCAATCTATGGCTACACCTTC. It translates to CASSSIGGRGSIYGYTF.

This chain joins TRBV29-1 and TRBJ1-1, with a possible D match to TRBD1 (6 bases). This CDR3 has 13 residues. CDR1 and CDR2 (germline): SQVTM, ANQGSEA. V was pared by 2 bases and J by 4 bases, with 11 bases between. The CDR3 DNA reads TGCAGCGTTGAACGGGACACTAGCACTGAAGCTTTCTTT. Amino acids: CSVERDTSTEAFF. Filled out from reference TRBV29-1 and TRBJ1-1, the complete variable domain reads SAVISQKPSRDICQRGTSLTIQCQVDSQVTMMFWYRQQPGQSLTLIATANQGSEATYESGFVIDKFPISRPNLTFSTLTVSNMSPEDSSIYLCSVERDTSTEAFFGQGTRLTVV.

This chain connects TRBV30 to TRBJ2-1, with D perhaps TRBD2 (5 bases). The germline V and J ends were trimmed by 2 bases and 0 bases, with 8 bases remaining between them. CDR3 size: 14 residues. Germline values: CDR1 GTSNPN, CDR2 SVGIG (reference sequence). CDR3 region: CAWSLTSSYNEQFF. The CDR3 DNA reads TGTGCCTGGAGTTTAACTAGCTCCTACAATGAGCAGTTCTTC.

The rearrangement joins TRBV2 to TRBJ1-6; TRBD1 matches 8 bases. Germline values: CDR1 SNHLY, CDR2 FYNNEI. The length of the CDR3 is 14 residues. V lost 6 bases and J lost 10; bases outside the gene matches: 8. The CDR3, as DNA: TGTGCCAGCAGGACTGGACAGGGCCCATCACCCCTCCACTTT. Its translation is CASRTGQGPSPLHF.